The TCR beta chain described here comes from a study of PD-L1 blockade in urothelial cancer. The assay was immunoSEQ multiplex PCR, and TCRdb's table has in-frame clones only and misses some. The sample has about 41,000 clones, roughly 85% seen once. Of note for this clone: The junction does not match germline at one end; this may be a read error.

The germline V gene has CDR1 SGHAT and CDR2 FQNNGV. The CDR3 length is 12 residues. Time point reported: peripheral blood 6 weeks after treatment start. This clonotype was obtained from a man between 65 and 80 years old with urothelial cancer. The sample consisted of PBMCs, taken around atezolizumab (anti-PD-L1) treatment. V is TRBV11-2 and J is TRBJ2-7; possibly TRBD2 for D (7 bases). The CDR3 bases are TGTGCCAGCAGCTGGGGGGGGCCCCCGGCGAACTTC. It is translated as CASSWGGPPANF. The variable domain in full, completed from reference TRBV11-2 and TRBJ2-7, reads EAGVAQSPRYKIIEKRQSVAFWCNPISGHATLYWYQQILGQGPKLLIQFQNNGVVDDSQLPKDRFSAERLKGVDSTLKIQPAKLEDSAVYLCASSWGGPPANFGPGTRLTVT.